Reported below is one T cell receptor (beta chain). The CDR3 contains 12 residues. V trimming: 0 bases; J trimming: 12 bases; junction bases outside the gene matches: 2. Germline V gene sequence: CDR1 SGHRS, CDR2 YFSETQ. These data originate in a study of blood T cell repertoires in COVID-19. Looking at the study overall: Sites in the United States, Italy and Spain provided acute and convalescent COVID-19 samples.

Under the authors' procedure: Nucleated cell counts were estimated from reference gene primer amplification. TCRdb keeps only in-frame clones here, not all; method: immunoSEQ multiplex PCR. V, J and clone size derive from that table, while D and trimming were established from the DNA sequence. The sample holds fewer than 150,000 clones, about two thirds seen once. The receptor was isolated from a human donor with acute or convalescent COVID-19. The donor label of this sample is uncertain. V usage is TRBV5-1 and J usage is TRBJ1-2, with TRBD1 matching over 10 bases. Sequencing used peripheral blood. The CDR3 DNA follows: TGCGCCAGCAGCTTGGGGGACAGGGGTGACACCTTC. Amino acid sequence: CASSLGDRGDTF. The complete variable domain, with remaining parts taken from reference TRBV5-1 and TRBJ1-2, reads KAGVTQTPRYLIKTRGQQVTLSCSPISGHRSVSWYQQTPGQGLQFLFEYFSETQRNKGNFPGRFSGRQFSNSRSEMNVSTLELGDSALYLCASSLGDRGDTFGSGTRLTVV.